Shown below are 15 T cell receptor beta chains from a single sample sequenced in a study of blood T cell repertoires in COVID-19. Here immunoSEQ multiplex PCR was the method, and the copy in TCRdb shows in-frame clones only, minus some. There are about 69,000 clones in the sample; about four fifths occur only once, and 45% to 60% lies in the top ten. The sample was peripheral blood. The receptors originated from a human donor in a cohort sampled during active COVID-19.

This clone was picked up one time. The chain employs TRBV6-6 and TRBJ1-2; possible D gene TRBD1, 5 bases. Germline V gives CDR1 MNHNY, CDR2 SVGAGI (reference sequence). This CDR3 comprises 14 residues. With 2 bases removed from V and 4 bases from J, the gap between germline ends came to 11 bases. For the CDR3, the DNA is TGTGCCAGCAGTTACAAGGACACGAGCTATGGCTACACCTTC. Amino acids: CASSYKDTSYGYTF.

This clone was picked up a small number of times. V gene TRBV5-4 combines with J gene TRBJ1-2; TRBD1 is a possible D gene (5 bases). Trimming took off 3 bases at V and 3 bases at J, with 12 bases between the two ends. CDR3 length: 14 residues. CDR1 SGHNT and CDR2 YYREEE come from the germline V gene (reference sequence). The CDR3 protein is CASSSTGGDYGYTF. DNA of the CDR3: TGTGCCAGCAGCTCTACGGGGGGTGACTATGGCTACACCTTC. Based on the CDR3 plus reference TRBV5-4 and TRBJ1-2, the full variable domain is ETGVTQSPTHLIKTRGQQVTLRCSSQSGHNTVSWYQQALGQGPQFIFQYYREEENGRGNFPPRFSGLQFPNYSSELNVNALELDDSALYLCASSSTGGDYGYTFGSGTRLTVV.

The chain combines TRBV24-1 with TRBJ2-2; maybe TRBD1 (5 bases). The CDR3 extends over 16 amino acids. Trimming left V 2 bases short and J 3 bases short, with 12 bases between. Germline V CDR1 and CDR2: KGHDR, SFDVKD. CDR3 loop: CATSDYRGLDTGELFF. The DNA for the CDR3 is TGTGCCACCAGTGATTATAGGGGATTGGACACCGGGGAGCTGTTTTTT.

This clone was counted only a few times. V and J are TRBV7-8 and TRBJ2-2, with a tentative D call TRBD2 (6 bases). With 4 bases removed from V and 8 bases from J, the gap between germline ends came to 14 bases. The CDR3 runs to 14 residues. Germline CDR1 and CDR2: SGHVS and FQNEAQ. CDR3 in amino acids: CASSSLWGEGELFF. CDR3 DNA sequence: TGTGCCAGCAGCTCGCTGTGGGGGGAGGGGGAGCTGTTTTTT. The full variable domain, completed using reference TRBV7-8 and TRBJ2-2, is GAGVSQSPRYKVAKRGQDVALRCDPISGHVSLFWYQQALGQGPEFLTYFQNEAQLDKSGLPSDRFFAERPEGSVSTLKIQRTQQEDSAVYLCASSSLWGEGELFFGEGSRLTVL.

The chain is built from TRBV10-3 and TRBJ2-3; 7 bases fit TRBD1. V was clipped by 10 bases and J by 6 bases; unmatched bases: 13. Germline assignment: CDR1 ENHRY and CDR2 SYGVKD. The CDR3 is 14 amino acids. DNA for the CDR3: TGTGCCACCCTCTACAGGGGAGAAGGGGATACGCAGTATTTT. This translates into CATLYRGEGDTQYF.

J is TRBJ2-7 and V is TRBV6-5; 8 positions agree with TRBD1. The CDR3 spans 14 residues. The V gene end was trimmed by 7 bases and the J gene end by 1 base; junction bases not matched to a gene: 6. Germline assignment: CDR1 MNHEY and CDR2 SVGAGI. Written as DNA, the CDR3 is TGTGCCAGCAACCAGGACAGGGTATCCTACGAGCAGTACTTC. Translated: CASNQDRVSYEQYF.

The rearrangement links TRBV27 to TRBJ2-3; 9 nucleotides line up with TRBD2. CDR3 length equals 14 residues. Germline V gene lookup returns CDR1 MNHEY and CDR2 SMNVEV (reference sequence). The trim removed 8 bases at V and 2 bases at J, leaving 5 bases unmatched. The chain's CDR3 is CASHLAGITDTQYF. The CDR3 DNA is TGTGCCAGCCACCTAGCGGGGATCACAGATACGCAGTATTTT.

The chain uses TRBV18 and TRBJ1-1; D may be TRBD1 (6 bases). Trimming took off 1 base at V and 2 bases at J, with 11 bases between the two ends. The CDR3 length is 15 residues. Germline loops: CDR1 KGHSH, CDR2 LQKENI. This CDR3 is CASSPLRTENTEAFF. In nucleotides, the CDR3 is TGTGCCAGCTCACCACTAAGGACAGAAAACACTGAAGCTTTCTTT.

The CDR3 sequence is CASSKTSTDTQYF. The CDR3 DNA follows: TGTGCCAGCAGTAAGACTAGCACAGATACGCAGTATTTT. The chain couples TRBV12-3 or TRBV12-4 to TRBJ2-3; the D is unclear. The CDR3 contains 13 residues. V lost 5 bases, J lost 0 bases, and 6 bases lay in between.

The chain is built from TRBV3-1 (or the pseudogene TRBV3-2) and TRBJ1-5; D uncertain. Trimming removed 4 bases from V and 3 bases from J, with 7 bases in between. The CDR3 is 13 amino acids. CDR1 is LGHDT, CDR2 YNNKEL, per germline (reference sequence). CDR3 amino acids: CASSLRANQPQHF. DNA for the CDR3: TGTGCCAGCAGCCTCCGAGCCAATCAGCCCCAGCATTTT.

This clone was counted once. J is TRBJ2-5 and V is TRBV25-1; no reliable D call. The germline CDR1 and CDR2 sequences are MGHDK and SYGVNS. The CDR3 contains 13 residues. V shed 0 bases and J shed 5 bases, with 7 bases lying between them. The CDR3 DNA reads TGTGCCAGCAGTGAATATCCCTCGGAGACCCAGTACTTC. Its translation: CASSEYPSETQYF.

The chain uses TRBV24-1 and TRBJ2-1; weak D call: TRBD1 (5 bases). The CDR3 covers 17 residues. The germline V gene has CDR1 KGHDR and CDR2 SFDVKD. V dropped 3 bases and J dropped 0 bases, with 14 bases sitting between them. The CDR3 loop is CATSDPYPGPSYNEQFF. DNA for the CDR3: TGTGCCACCAGTGATCCGTACCCAGGGCCCTCCTACAATGAGCAGTTCTTC.

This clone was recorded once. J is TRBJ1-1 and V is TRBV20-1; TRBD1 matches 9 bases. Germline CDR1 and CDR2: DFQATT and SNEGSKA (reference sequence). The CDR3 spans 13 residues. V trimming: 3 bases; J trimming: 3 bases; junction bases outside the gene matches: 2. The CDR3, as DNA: TGCAGTGCTAGTGACAGGGGGGACACTGAAGCTTTCTTT. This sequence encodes CSASDRGDTEAFF.

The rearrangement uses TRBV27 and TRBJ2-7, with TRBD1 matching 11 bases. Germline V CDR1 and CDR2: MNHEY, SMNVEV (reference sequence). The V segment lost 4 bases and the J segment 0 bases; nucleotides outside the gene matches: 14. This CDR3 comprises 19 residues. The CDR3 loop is CASSSPPGQGVHHSYEQYF. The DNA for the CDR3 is TGTGCCAGCAGTTCCCCCCCGGGACAGGGGGTCCATCACTCCTACGAGCAGTACTTC.

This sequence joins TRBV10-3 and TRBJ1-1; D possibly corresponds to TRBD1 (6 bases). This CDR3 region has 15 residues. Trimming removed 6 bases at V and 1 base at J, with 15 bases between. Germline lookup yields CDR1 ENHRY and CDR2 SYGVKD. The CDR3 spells CAIRTGPPGNTEAFF. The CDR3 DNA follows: TGTGCCATCAGGACAGGCCCCCCCGGGAACACTGAAGCTTTCTTT.